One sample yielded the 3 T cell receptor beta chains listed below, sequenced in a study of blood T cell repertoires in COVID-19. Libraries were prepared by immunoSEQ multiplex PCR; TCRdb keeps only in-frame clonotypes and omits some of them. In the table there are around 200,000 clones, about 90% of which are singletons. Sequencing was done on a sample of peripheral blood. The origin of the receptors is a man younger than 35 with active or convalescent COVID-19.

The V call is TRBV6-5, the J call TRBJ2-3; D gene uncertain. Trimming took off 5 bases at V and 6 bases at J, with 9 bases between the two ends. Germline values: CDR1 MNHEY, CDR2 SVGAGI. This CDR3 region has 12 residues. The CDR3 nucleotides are TGTGCCAGCAGTCAGACTCGGGATACGCAGTATTTT. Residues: CASSQTRDTQYF.

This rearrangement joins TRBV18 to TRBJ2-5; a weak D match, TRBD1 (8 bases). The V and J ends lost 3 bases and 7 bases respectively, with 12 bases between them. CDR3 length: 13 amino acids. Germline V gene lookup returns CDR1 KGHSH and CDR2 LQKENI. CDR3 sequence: CASSPDREGTQYF. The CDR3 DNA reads TGTGCCAGCTCACCGGACAGGGAGGGGACCCAGTACTTC.

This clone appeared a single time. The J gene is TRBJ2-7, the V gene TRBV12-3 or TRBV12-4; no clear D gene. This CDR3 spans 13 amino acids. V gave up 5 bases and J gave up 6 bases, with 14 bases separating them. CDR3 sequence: CASSRLPSGEQYF. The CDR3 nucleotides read TGTGCCAGCAGTCGACTGCCTTCGGGCGAGCAGTACTTC.